The clone carrying this T cell receptor beta chain was seen many times. Its antigen is not known. With 3 bases removed from V and 4 bases from J, the gap between germline ends came to 10 bases. The CDR3 consists of 13 residues. The germline V gene has CDR1 SEHNR and CDR2 FQNEAQ (reference sequence). The record originates from a study of cytomegalovirus exposure and HLA in healthy donors. Study summary: Around 83% of 350 to 400 genotyped donors fell in the Caucasian-associated ancestry cluster.

Study-wide points: Most sequenced TCRs were rare (though some public TCRs occurred in many donors). Later analysis indicated greater clonal expansion among HLA-associated TCR beta chains than among equally common other chains.

The PCR made use of 60 Vbeta and 13 Jbeta primers. Data came from immunoSEQ multiplex PCR; TCRdb stores just in-frame clones and leaves some out. The table has 100,000 to 150,000 clones, about 8.5% seen once. The specimen sequenced was PBMCs. The clonotype comes from a man aged 35 to 55 in good health and CMV-seronegative. This chain connects TRBV7-9 to TRBJ2-7; D gene ambiguous. The CDR3 DNA reads TGTGCCAGCAGCTTCAAAGCAAGTTACGAGCAGTACTTC. This gives the protein CASSFKASYEQYF.